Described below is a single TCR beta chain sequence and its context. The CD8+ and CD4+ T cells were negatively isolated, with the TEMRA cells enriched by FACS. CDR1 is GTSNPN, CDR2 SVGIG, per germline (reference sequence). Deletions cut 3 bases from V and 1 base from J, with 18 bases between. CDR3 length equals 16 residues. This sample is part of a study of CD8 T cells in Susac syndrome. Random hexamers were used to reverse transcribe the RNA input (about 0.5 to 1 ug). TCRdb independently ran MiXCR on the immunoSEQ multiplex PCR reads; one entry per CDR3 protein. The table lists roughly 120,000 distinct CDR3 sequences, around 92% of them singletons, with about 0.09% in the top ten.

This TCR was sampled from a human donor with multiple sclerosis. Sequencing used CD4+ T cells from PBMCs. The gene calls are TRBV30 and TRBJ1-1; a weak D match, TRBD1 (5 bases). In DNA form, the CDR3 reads TGTGCCTGGAGGCCTACGCCGGGGGGTAGGAACACTGAAGCTTTCTTT. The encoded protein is CAWRPTPGGRNTEAFF.